The present T cell receptor (beta chain) was sequenced within a study of T cells in Graves' hyperthyroidism and ophthalmopathy. About the study: Peripheral blood was drawn at first diagnosis, prior to all treatment.

Regarding the study as a whole: Among clonotypes expanded in thyroid above 0.001, most were also found in blood. Ophthalmopathy prediction by the model preceded onset by a median 6.5 months.

Trimming left V 10 bases short and J 0 bases short, with 15 bases between. There are 15 residues in the CDR3. From germline, CDR1 is SNHLY and CDR2 FYNNEI. From RNA transcripts, TCR beta CDR3 regions were amplified. The HTBI set primed first-round TCR CDR3 RT-PCR. MiXCR, applied by TCRdb to the multiplex PCR reads, yields one record per CDR3 protein. The profile shows 750,000 to 950,000 distinct CDR3 sequences, roughly 40% of them singletons. This clonotype was seen a single time. Its specificity is not known. What was sequenced was blood. J is TRBJ1-4 and V is TRBV2, with D perhaps TRBD1 (6 bases). The clonotype was recovered from a man aged 18 to 29 with Graves' hyperthyroidism. CDR3 coding DNA: TGTGCCACCGAACCGGACAGCGCAACTAATGAAAAACTGTTTTTT. Translation: CATEPDSATNEKLFF.